This TCR beta chain was documented in a study of technical replicates of blood from a few donors. The assay was immunoSEQ multiplex PCR, and TCRdb's table has in-frame clones only and misses some. Counted here are over 85,000 clones, 96% occurring once; the ten biggest clones make up less than 0.45%. The CDR3 consists of 15 residues. Germline CDR1 and CDR2: SGHRS and YFSETQ. The trim removed 4 bases at V and 4 bases at J, leaving 10 bases unmatched. The origin of this receptor is a human donor in good health. The V and J genes are TRBV5-1 and TRBJ1-2, with 7 bases fitting TRBD1. Material for sequencing was T cells isolated from PBMCs. This CDR3 is CASSPQGLAGYGYTF. CDR3 DNA sequence: TGCGCCAGCAGCCCACAGGGGCTCGCAGGCTATGGCTACACCTTC.